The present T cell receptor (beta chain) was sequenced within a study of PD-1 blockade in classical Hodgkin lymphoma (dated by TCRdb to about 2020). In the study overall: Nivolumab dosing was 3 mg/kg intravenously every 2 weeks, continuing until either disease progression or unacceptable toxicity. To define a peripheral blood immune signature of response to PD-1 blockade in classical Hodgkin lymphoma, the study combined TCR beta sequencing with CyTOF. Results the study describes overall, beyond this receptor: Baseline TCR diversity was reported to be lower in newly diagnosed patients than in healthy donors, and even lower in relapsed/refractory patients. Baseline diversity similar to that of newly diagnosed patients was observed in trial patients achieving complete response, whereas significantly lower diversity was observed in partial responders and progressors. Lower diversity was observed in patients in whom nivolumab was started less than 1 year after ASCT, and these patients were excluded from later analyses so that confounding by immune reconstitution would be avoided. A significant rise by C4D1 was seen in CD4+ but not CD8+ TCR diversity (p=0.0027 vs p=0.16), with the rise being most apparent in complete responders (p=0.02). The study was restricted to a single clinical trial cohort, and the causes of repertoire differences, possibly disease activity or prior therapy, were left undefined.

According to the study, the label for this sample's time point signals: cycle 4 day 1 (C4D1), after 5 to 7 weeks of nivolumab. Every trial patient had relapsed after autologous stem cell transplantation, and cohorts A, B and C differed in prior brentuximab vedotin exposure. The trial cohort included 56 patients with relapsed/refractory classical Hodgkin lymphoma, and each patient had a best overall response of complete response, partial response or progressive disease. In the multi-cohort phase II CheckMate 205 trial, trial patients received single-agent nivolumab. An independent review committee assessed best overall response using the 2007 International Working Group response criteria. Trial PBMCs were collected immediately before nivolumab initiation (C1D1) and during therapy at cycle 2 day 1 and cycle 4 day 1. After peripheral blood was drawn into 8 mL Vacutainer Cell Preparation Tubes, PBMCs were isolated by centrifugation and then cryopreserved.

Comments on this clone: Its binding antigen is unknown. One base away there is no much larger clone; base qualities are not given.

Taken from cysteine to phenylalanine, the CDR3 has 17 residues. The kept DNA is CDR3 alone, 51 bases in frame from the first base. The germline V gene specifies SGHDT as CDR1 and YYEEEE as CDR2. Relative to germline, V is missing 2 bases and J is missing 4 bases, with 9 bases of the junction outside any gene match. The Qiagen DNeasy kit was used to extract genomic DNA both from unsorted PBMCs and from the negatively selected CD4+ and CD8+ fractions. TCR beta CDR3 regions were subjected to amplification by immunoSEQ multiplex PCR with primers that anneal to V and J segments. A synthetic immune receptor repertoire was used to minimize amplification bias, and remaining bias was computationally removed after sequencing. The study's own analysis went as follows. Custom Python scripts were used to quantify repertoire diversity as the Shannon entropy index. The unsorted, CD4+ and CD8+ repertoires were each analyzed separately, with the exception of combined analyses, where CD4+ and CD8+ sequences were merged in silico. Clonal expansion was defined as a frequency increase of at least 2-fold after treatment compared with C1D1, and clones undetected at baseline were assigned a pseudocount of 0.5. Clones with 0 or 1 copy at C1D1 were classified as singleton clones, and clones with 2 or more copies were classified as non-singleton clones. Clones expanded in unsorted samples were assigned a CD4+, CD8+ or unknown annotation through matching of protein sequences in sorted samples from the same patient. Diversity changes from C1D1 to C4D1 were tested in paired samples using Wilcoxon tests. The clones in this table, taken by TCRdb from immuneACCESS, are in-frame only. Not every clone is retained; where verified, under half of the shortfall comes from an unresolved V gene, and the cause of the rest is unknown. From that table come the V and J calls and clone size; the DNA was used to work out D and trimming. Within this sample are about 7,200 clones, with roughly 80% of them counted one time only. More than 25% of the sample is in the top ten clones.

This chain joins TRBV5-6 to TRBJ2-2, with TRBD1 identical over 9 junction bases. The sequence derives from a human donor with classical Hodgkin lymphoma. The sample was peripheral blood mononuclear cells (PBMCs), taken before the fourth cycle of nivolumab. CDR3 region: CASSFGTGRFFTGELFF. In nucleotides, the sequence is TGTGCCAGCAGCTTCGGGACAGGGAGATTCTTCACCGGGGAGCTGTTTTTT.